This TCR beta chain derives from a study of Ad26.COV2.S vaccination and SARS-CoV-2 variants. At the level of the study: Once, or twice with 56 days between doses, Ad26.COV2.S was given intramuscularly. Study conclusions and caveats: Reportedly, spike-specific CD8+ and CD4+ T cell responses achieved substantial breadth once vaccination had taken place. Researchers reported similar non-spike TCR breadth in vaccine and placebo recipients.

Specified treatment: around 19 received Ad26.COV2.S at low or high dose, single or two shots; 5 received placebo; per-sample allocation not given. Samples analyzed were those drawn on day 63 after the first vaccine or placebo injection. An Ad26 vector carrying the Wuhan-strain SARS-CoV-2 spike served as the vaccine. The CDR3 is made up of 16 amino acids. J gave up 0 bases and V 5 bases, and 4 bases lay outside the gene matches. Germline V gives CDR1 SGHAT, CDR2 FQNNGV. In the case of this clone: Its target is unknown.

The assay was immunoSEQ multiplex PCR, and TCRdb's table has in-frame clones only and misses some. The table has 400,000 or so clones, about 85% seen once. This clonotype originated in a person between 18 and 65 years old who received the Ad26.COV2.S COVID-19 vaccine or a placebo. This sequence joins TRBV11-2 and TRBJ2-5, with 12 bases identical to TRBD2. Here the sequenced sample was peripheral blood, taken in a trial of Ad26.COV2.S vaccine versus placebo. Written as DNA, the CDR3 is TGTGCCAGCAGCCTAGCGGGGGGGGCGTACCAAGAGACCCAGTACTTC. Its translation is CASSLAGGAYQETQYF.